This passage covers 16 T cell receptor beta chains from one sample sequenced in a study of shared clonotypes between healthy human individuals. Sequencing used immunoSEQ multiplex PCR; TCRdb keeps in-frame clones, though not all of them. The profile covers approximately 2,000,000 clones, with roughly 90% appearing a single time and 0.37% taken by the ten largest. The material sequenced was naive CD4+ T cells from PBMCs. Subset noted: CD45RA+ positively selected. All receptors come from a man between 18 and 29 years old in good health. Some clones in this sample may be carry-over from other donors' samples.

V is TRBV6-6 and J is TRBJ2-7; TRBD2 might be the D (5 bases). The CDR3 covers 15 residues. CDR1 is MNHNY, CDR2 SVGAGI, per germline (reference sequence). V dropped 2 bases and J dropped 0 bases, with 11 bases sitting between them. The CDR3 protein is CASSYASLSSYEQYF. In DNA form, the CDR3 reads TGTGCCAGCAGTTACGCTAGCCTTAGCTCCTACGAGCAGTACTTC.

This clone occurred once. Other DNA sequences in this specimen translate into the identical CDR3. The chain combines TRBV29-1 with TRBJ2-3, with a possible D match to TRBD2 (6 bases). The germline CDR1 and CDR2 sequences are SQVTM and ANQGSEA. Trimming took off 5 bases at V and 4 bases at J, with 10 bases between the two ends. The length of the CDR3 is 12 residues. The CDR3 protein is CSVRSGADTQYF. In DNA, the CDR3 is TGCAGCGTTCGATCGGGGGCAGATACGCAGTATTTT.

The chain recombines TRBV4-2 with TRBJ2-4; D not resolved. Germline assignment: CDR1 LGHNA and CDR2 YNFKEQ. The CDR3 length is 16 residues. V lost 1 base to trimming and J lost 2 bases, with 12 bases between them. This CDR3 reads CASSQGGSATKNIQYF. CDR3 DNA sequence: TGTGCCAGCAGCCAAGGAGGATCAGCGACCAAAAACATTCAGTACTTC.

The rearrangement joins TRBV9 to TRBJ2-7; possible D gene TRBD1, 6 bases. V lost 0 bases and J 0 bases, leaving 10 bases between the germline ends. The CDR3 is 15 amino acids. CDR1 SGDLS and CDR2 YYNGEE come from the germline V gene. The CDR3 spells CASSVGDTLSYEQYF. CDR3 sequence (DNA): TGTGCCAGCAGCGTAGGGGACACGCTCTCCTACGAGCAGTACTTC.

The chain joins TRBV7-9 to TRBJ2-5, with unresolved D. With 3 bases removed from V and 1 base from J, the gap between germline ends came to 9 bases. CDR3 length: 14 amino acids. The germline CDR1 and CDR2 sequences are SEHNR and FQNEAQ (reference sequence). Here the CDR3 DNA reads TGTGCCAGCAGCTTCTCACTACTCCAAGAGACCCAGTACTTC. Translating gives CASSFSLLQETQYF.

The rearrangement joins TRBV28 to TRBJ1-2, with 11 positions matching TRBD1. The CDR3 is made up of 13 amino acids. Germline-derived CDR1 and CDR2 are MDHEN and SYDVKM. V was clipped by 7 bases and J by 11 bases; unmatched bases: 9. DNA of the CDR3: TGTGCCAGCACCTCGGGACAGGGGGAAAGGTACACCTTC. Translating it yields CASTSGQGERYTF.

This chain links TRBV28 with TRBJ2-7; D is possibly TRBD2 (5 bases). With 10 bases removed from V and 0 bases from J, the gap between germline ends came to 16 bases. The CDR3 contains 14 residues. Germline CDR1 MDHEN, CDR2 SYDVKM. DNA of the CDR3: TGTGCCATCCGGGAAACCCGTAGCTCCTACGAGCAGTACTTC. This gives the protein CAIRETRSSYEQYF.

The rearrangement uses TRBV11-2 and TRBJ2-3; perhaps TRBD2 as D (5 bases). This CDR3 comprises 13 residues. V was shortened by 5 bases and J by 2 bases, with 8 bases between the two germline ends. Germline CDR1 and CDR2: SGHAT and FQNNGV. As DNA, the CDR3 is TGTGCCAGCAGCGCCGGGAACACAGATACGCAGTATTTT. Residues: CASSAGNTDTQYF. Looking up the rest from reference TRBV11-2 and TRBJ2-3 gives the full variable domain: EAGVAQSPRYKIIEKRQSVAFWCNPISGHATLYWYQQILGQGPKLLIQFQNNGVVDDSQLPKDRFSAERLKGVDSTLKIQPAKLEDSAVYLCASSAGNTDTQYFGPGTRLTVL.

The rearrangement links TRBV9 to TRBJ2-5, with D possibly matching TRBD2 (6 bases). Trimming left V 3 bases short and J 4 bases short, with 10 bases between. Germline V CDR1 and CDR2: SGDLS, YYNGEE. The CDR3 spans 13 residues. The CDR3 bases are TGTGCCAGCAGCGGTCGGGGACTAGAGACCCAGTACTTC. This gives the protein CASSGRGLETQYF.

This clone was seen once. The rearrangement uses TRBV19 and TRBJ2-1; weak D call: TRBD1 (6 bases). V was clipped by 5 bases and J by 0 bases, with 17 bases between them. CDR1 LNHDA and CDR2 SQIVND come from the germline V gene (reference sequence). The CDR3 runs to 17 residues. The CDR3 region is CASSGVQGHGSYNEQFF. CDR3 sequence (DNA): TGTGCCAGTAGTGGGGTGCAGGGGCACGGCTCCTACAATGAGCAGTTCTTC.

This chain joins TRBV7-2 and TRBJ2-5; no firm D call. The CDR3 is made up of 13 amino acids. V dropped 5 bases and J dropped 10 bases, with 17 bases sitting between them. Germline loops: CDR1 SGHTA, CDR2 FQGNSA. The CDR3 DNA reads TGTGCCAGCAGCAGCTCGACTGGCACCAACCAGTACTTC. Translated: CASSSSTGTNQYF. The full variable domain, completed using reference TRBV7-2 and TRBJ2-5, is GAGVSQSPSNKVTEKGKDVELRCDPISGHTALYWYRQSLGQGLEFLIYFQGNSAPDKSGLPSDRFSAERTGGSVSTLTIQRTQQEDSAVYLCASSSSTGTNQYFGPGTRLLVL.

The chain uses TRBV7-3 and TRBJ2-1; D might be TRBD1 or TRBD2, each matching 6 bases. The CDR3 runs 15 residues. V was clipped by 5 bases and J by 4 bases, with 15 bases between them. Germline V gene sequence: CDR1 SGHTA, CDR2 FQGTGA. This chain's CDR3 is CASSQIGGLYNEQFF. The CDR3 DNA reads TGTGCCAGCAGCCAAATAGGGGGACTTTACAATGAGCAGTTCTTC.

In regard to this clone: Within the sample, other DNA sequences also encode this same CDR3. The V and J genes are TRBV9 and TRBJ2-2, with D unresolved. V was pared by 0 bases and J by 7 bases, with 4 bases between. Per the germline V gene, CDR1 is SGDLS and CDR2 is YYNGEE. This CDR3 is built from 12 residues. DNA of the CDR3: TGTGCCAGCAGCGTAGTAGGCGGGGAGCTGTTTTTT. Translation gives CASSVVGGELFF.

The J gene is TRBJ2-1, the V gene TRBV6-6; D call uncertain. Trimming took 6 bases from V and 6 from J, leaving 12 bases between them. CDR1 is MNHNY, CDR2 SVGAGI, per germline (reference sequence). CDR3 size: 13 residues. The CDR3 bases are TGTGCCAGCAGCTCACCTTACGGCAATGAGCAGTTCTTC. This translates into CASSSPYGNEQFF.

The chain links TRBV4-3 to TRBJ1-1; D not certain. The V gene lost 4 bases and the J gene lost 8 bases, with 17 bases spanning the gap. CDR3 length equals 14 residues. CDR1 and CDR2 (germline): LGHNA, YSLEER. CDR3 coding DNA: TGCGCCAGCAGCCGAGACGTTGGTTTTAGAGAAGCTTTCTTT. Protein sequence: CASSRDVGFREAFF.

Comment on this clone: The sample carries other DNA sequences with the same CDR3. The chain uses TRBV6-6 and TRBJ1-2; TRBD1 agrees at 8 bases. The CDR3 sequence is 13 residues long. The trim removed 6 bases at V and 4 bases at J, leaving 4 bases unmatched. Looked up from germline, CDR1 is MNHNY and CDR2 is SVGAGI (reference sequence). In DNA, the CDR3 is TGTGCCAGCAGCCCCGACAGGGGCTATGGCTACACCTTC. Protein: CASSPDRGYGYTF.